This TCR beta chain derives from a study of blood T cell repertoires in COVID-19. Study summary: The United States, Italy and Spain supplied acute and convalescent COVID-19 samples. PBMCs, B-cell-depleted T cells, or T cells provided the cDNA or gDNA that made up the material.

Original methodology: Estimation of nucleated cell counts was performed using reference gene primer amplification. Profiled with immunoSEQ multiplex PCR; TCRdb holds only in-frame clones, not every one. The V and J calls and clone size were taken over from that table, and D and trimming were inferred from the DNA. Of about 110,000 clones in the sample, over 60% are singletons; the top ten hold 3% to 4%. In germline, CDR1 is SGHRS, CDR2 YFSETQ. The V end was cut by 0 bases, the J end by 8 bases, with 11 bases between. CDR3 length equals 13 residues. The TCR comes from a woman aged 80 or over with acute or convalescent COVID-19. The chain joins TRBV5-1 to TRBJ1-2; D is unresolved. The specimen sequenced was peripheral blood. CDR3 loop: CASSLADAGGYTF. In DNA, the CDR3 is TGCGCCAGCAGCTTGGCCGACGCAGGAGGCTACACCTTC.